Following are 29 T cell receptor beta chains from one sample sequenced in a study of OX40 agonist ivuxolimab in advanced cancers. Only in-frame clones appear in the TCRdb table, and some are missing; sequencing was by immunoSEQ multiplex PCR. The table lists 75,000 to 85,000 clones, around 86% of them singletons. This specimen consisted of CD4+ or CD8+ T cells sorted from blood, obtained in a trial of the OX40 agonist ivuxolimab. The receptor set was obtained from an adult with an advanced solid tumor such as melanoma, head and neck, liver or kidney cancer.

Here the CDR3 DNA reads TGTGCCAGTAGTATAGCCATGCCAGGGCCCGGCTACACCTTC. It translates to CASSIAMPGPGYTF. This chain joins TRBV19 and TRBJ1-2, with a weak D call TRBD1 (5 bases). Germline V lookup: CDR1 LNHDA, CDR2 SQIVND (reference sequence). Trimming left V 1 base short and J 8 bases short, with 14 bases between. This CDR3 contains 14 residues.

The V and J genes are TRBV7-9 and TRBJ2-3; D call uncertain. The ends were cut back, 5 bases at V and 4 bases at J, with 10 bases in the middle. Germline values: CDR1 SEHNR, CDR2 FQNEAQ (reference sequence). The CDR3 consists of 13 residues. The CDR3 is CASSPKWADTQYF. In DNA form, the CDR3 reads TGTGCCAGCAGCCCCAAGTGGGCAGATACGCAGTATTTT. The full variable domain, completed using reference TRBV7-9 and TRBJ2-3, is DTGVSQNPRHKITKRGQNVTFRCDPISEHNRLYWYRQTLGQGPEFLTYFQNEAQLEKSRLLSDRFSAERPKGSFSTLEIQRTEQGDSAMYLCASSPKWADTQYFGPGTRLTVL.

The chain links TRBV11-2 to TRBJ2-2; 13 nucleotides match TRBD2. CDR1 is SGHAT, CDR2 FQNNGV, per germline. V shed 5 bases, J shed 5 bases, and the junction held 2 bases outside the gene matches. This CDR3 has 15 amino acids. Here the CDR3 DNA reads TGTGCCAGCAGCCGGACTAGCGGGAGTACCGGGGAGCTGTTTTTT. Amino acids: CASSRTSGSTGELFF.

The chain employs TRBV11-2 and TRBJ2-3, with 10 bases lining up with TRBD1. The V gene's germline CDR1 is SGHAT and CDR2 FQNNGV. CDR3 length equals 16 residues. V lost 5 bases, J lost 4 bases, and 9 bases stayed unmatched. The CDR3 region is CASSPRPGTGADTQYF. CDR3 nucleotides: TGTGCCAGCAGCCCGCGTCCTGGGACAGGGGCAGATACGCAGTATTTT.

The chain employs TRBV18 and TRBJ2-6; no clear D gene. Trimming took 1 base from V and 0 from J, leaving 7 bases between them. The CDR3 totals 16 residues. Per the germline V gene, CDR1 is KGHSH and CDR2 is LQKENI. The chain's CDR3 is CASSPLRTSGANVLTF. In DNA, the CDR3 is TGTGCCAGCTCACCACTGAGGACCTCTGGGGCCAACGTCCTGACTTTC.

The rearrangement joins TRBV10-3 to TRBJ1-5, with D possibly matching TRBD1 (5 bases). V was clipped by 0 bases and J by 4 bases, with 13 bases between them. This CDR3 region has 16 residues. Germline V gene sequence: CDR1 ENHRY, CDR2 SYGVKD. The CDR3 sequence: CAISESWGKGNQPQHF. The CDR3 DNA is TGTGCCATCAGTGAGTCGTGGGGGAAGGGGAATCAGCCCCAGCATTTT.

This chain connects TRBV6-6 to TRBJ1-1; possible D gene TRBD1, 5 bases. Germline V gene lookup returns CDR1 MNHNY and CDR2 SVGAGI (reference sequence). V was shortened by 2 bases and J by 4 bases, with 11 bases between the two germline ends. The CDR3 loop spans 14 amino acids. CDR3 protein: CASSYGRRGTEAFF. CDR3 DNA: TGTGCCAGCAGTTACGGACGTAGGGGCACTGAAGCTTTCTTT.

This sequence joins TRBV19 and TRBJ1-4; 12 positions match TRBD1. CDR3 length: 19 residues. Trimming cost V 7 bases and J 5 bases; bases outside gene matches: 17. Germline CDR1 is LNHDA and CDR2 is SQIVND (reference sequence). The CDR3 reads CASKSWGRGQGARNEKLFF. For the CDR3, the DNA is TGTGCCAGTAAGAGCTGGGGTCGGGGACAGGGGGCACGGAATGAAAAACTGTTTTTT.

The chain couples TRBV9 to TRBJ2-3; 8 positions match TRBD1. Germline CDR1 reads SGDLS; CDR2 reads YYNGEE. J gave up 10 bases and V 4 bases, and 11 bases lay outside the gene matches. The CDR3 totals 14 residues. The CDR3 here is CASSTGQGWGAQYF. CDR3 coding DNA: TGTGCCAGCAGCACCGGACAGGGCTGGGGGGCGCAGTATTTT.

The chain combines TRBV7-3 with TRBJ2-3, with 8 positions matching TRBD2. CDR1 SGHTA and CDR2 FQGTGA come from the germline V gene. CDR3 length: 16 amino acids. With V trimmed by 4 bases and J by 0 bases, 6 bases remained unmatched. The CDR3 DNA reads TGTGCCAGCAGCTCCAGTAGCGGGACAAGCACAGATACGCAGTATTTT. Translating it yields CASSSSSGTSTDTQYF.

V gene TRBV4-1 combines with J gene TRBJ2-1; no clear D gene. CDR3 length: 12 residues. Germline CDR1 and CDR2: MGHRA and YSYEKL. Trimming shortened V by 1 base and J by 9 bases, and 7 bases separated the two germline ends. CDR3 nucleotide sequence: TGCGCCAGCAGCCAAGTGAATAGTGAGCAGTTCTTC. Its protein product is CASSQVNSEQFF.

This chain connects TRBV4-1 to TRBJ2-7; 10 bases agree with TRBD2. The length of the CDR3 is 15 residues. The germline V gene has CDR1 MGHRA and CDR2 YSYEKL. Trimming took 4 bases from V and 4 from J; bases not matched to a gene: 7. As DNA, the CDR3 is TGCGCCAGCAGCCGAACCGGGACTAGCGAATACGAGCAGTACTTC. As protein: CASSRTGTSEYEQYF.

This clone was counted only a few times. The identical CDR3 is also encoded by other nucleotide sequences in the sample. The chain is built from TRBV4-2 and TRBJ2-5; no firm D call. The CDR3 length is 11 residues. V was cut by 4 bases and J by 4 bases, with 4 bases left in between. CDR1 LGHNA and CDR2 YNFKEQ come from the germline V gene. CDR3 sequence: CASSPGETQYF. In DNA, the CDR3 is TGTGCCAGCAGCCCCGGAGAGACCCAGTACTTC.

The chain has TRBV28 and TRBJ1-2; TRBD1 agrees at 10 bases. This CDR3 is 14 amino acids long. Looked up from germline, CDR1 is MDHEN and CDR2 is SYDVKM. J lost 5 bases, V lost 7 bases, and 7 bases had no gene match. The CDR3 is CASTMGGQGYGYTF. Written as DNA, the CDR3 is TGTGCCAGCACCATGGGGGGACAGGGGTATGGCTACACCTTC.

The rearrangement uses TRBV25-1 and TRBJ2-2; 8 bases map to TRBD2. The CDR3 loop spans 14 amino acids. Looked up from germline, CDR1 is MGHDK and CDR2 is SYGVNS. J was trimmed by 9 bases and V by 5 bases; bases with no gene match: 8. The CDR3 DNA is TGTGCCAGCAGTCCGGCGGGAGGTTCCCGGGAGCTGTTTTTT. This encodes CASSPAGGSRELFF.

The rearrangement uses TRBV19 and TRBJ2-3; D uncertain. Deletions cut 7 bases from V and 1 base from J, with 15 bases between. Germline CDR1 reads LNHDA; CDR2 reads SQIVND (reference sequence). CDR3 length: 15 residues. In nucleotides, the CDR3 is TGTGCCAGTACCGGCCTTCGGGCCGGCACAGATACGCAGTATTTT. It translates to CASTGLRAGTDTQYF.

As DNA, the CDR3 is TGCGCCACCCGACTGAGCTCCTACAATGAGCAGTTCTTC. Its protein is CATRLSSYNEQFF. The chain uses TRBV5-1 and TRBJ2-1; D unclear. Germline CDR1 and CDR2: SGHRS and YFSETQ. The V and J ends lost 9 bases and 0 bases respectively, with 10 bases between them. The CDR3 contains 13 residues.

V gene TRBV6-5 combines with J gene TRBJ1-5; the D is unclear. Germline V lookup: CDR1 MNHEY, CDR2 SVGAGI. V was shortened by 0 bases and J by 0 bases, with 6 bases between the two germline ends. This CDR3 has 15 residues. The CDR3 spells CASSYSSHSNQPQHF. DNA for the CDR3: TGTGCCAGCAGTTACTCGAGTCATAGCAATCAGCCCCAGCATTTT.

V gene TRBV11-3 combines with J gene TRBJ2-7, with D hard to call. This CDR3 is 15 amino acids long. Trimming took off 4 bases at V and 3 bases at J, with 16 bases between the two ends. The germline V gene has CDR1 SGHNT and CDR2 YENEEA. The CDR3 bases are TGTGCCAGCAGCTCAACCTCCGTAGTGGGCTACGAGCAGTACTTC. Translating it yields CASSSTSVVGYEQYF.

The V call is TRBV28, the J call TRBJ2-7; D ambiguous. Germline CDR1 reads MDHEN; CDR2 reads SYDVKM. This CDR3 has 15 amino acids. Trimming cost V 5 bases and J 6 bases, with 20 bases left between them. CDR3 protein: CASSPTKGAISEQYF. CDR3 nucleotide sequence: TGTGCCAGCAGTCCCACCAAGGGCGCCATTTCCGAGCAGTACTTC.

This clone was recorded only once. The J gene is TRBJ2-7, the V gene TRBV28; TRBD1 aligns across 7 bases. The V segment lost 6 bases and the J segment 0 bases; nucleotides outside the gene matches: 5. The CDR3 extends over 14 amino acids. CDR1 is MDHEN and CDR2 is SYDVKM in the germline V gene. CDR3 protein: CASRMWDSSYEQYF. The CDR3 bases are TGTGCCAGCAGAATGTGGGACAGCTCCTACGAGCAGTACTTC.

The genes are TRBV11-3 and TRBJ2-6, with 7 bases aligning to TRBD2. This CDR3 contains 17 residues. CDR1 is SGHNT, CDR2 YENEEA, per germline. J lost 2 bases, V lost 0 bases, and 4 bases had no gene match. In nucleotides, the CDR3 is TGTGCCAGCAGCTTAGAGGGGGGGACCCCTGGGGCCAACGTCCTGACTTTC. Encoded protein: CASSLEGGTPGANVLTF.

V and J are TRBV28 and TRBJ2-1, with 9 bases matching TRBD2. The CDR3 is 16 amino acids. V was clipped by 6 bases and J by 0 bases; unmatched bases: 6. Per germline, CDR1 MDHEN and CDR2 SYDVKM. CDR3 residues: CASRFAGGSSYNEQFF. CDR3 DNA sequence: TGTGCCAGCAGGTTCGCGGGAGGGAGCTCCTACAATGAGCAGTTCTTC.

The chain is built from TRBV5-5 and TRBJ1-5; a weak D match, TRBD1 (5 bases). This CDR3 spans 18 amino acids. CDR1 and CDR2 from the germline V gene are SGHKS and YYEKEE (reference sequence). The V and J ends lost 0 bases and 0 bases respectively, with 16 bases between them. Here the CDR3 reads CASSLGASRGHSNQPQHF. In DNA form, the CDR3 reads TGTGCCAGCAGCTTGGGGGCCAGTAGGGGCCATAGCAATCAGCCCCAGCATTTT. The whole variable domain, filled in from reference TRBV5-5 and TRBJ1-5, reads DAGVTQSPTHLIKTRGQQVTLRCSPISGHKSVSWYQQVLGQGPQFIFQYYEKEERGRGNFPDRFSARQFPNYSSELNVNALLLGDSALYLCASSLGASRGHSNQPQHFGDGTRLSIL.

The chain employs TRBV25-1 and TRBJ2-2; TRBD2 might be the D (6 bases). Per germline, CDR1 MGHDK and CDR2 SYGVNS. This CDR3 comprises 15 residues. V lost 3 bases to trimming and J lost 4 bases, with 12 bases between them. In nucleotides, the CDR3 is TGTGCCAGCAGTGATGCGGGACCATCCACCGGGGAGCTGTTTTTT. Its translation is CASSDAGPSTGELFF.

This chain uses TRBV4-1 with TRBJ1-6; D call uncertain. The CDR3 runs to 17 residues. The V end lost 2 bases, the J end lost 10 bases, and 21 bases lay between the germline ends. Germline V gives CDR1 MGHRA, CDR2 YSYEKL. CDR3 sequence reads: CASSQTLVRGVNSPLHF. CDR3 bases: TGCGCCAGCAGCCAAACTCTAGTCCGCGGGGTCAACTCACCCCTCCACTTT.

The chain is built from TRBV6-5 and TRBJ1-1; possibly TRBD1 for D (5 bases). This CDR3 is 14 amino acids long. Per germline, CDR1 MNHEY and CDR2 SVGAGI. V lost 2 bases and J 4 bases, leaving 11 bases between the germline ends. The DNA for the CDR3 is TGTGCCAGCAGTTACACCCCAGGGTTCACTGAAGCTTTCTTT. Translating gives CASSYTPGFTEAFF.

The CDR3 DNA sequence: TGTGCCACCAGCAGAAGAGCCTCTGGTCGGGCGGATACGCAGTATTTT. Protein: CATSRRASGRADTQYF. The chain is built from TRBV15 and TRBJ2-3, with D unclear. This CDR3 is built from 16 residues. Germline V gene sequence: CDR1 LNHNV, CDR2 YYDKDF (reference sequence). V lost 2 bases and J lost 6, with 18 bases in between.

The chain recombines TRBV6-5 with TRBJ1-3; no clear D. Germline V gene sequence: CDR1 MNHEY, CDR2 SVGAGI. V was pared by 0 bases and J by 1 base, with 7 bases between. The CDR3 is 15 residues long. Here the CDR3 reads CASSYSSQSGNTIYF. CDR3 sequence (DNA): TGTGCCAGCAGTTACTCGTCCCAATCTGGAAACACCATATATTTT.